This entry lists 17 T cell receptor beta chains sequenced from one sample in a study of blood T cell repertoires in COVID-19. Libraries were prepared by immunoSEQ multiplex PCR; TCRdb keeps only in-frame clonotypes and omits some of them. Here the sample spans fewer than 250,000 clones, about nine tenths being singletons. Sequenced material: peripheral blood. Every receptor here comes from a man aged 25 to 45 with COVID-19, enrolled during active disease.

This clone appeared a few times. The rearrangement uses TRBV15 and TRBJ2-3; TRBD1 is a possible D gene (6 bases). The V end lost 2 bases, the J end lost 0 bases, and 9 bases lay between the germline ends. Germline V CDR1 and CDR2: LNHNV, YYDKDF (reference sequence). The length of the CDR3 is 15 residues. Written as DNA, the CDR3 is TGTGCCACCAGCAGAAAACAGGGAAGCACAGATACGCAGTATTTT. Translation gives CATSRKQGSTDTQYF.

The chain has TRBV9 and TRBJ2-1, with 8 nucleotides matching TRBD2. The CDR3 sequence is 16 residues long. Germline CDR1 SGDLS, CDR2 YYNGEE. With 1 base clipped from V and 0 bases from J, the junction kept 3 bases outside the gene matches. CDR3 residues: CASSVNRGGSYNEQFF. The CDR3, as DNA: TGTGCCAGCAGCGTAAACCGGGGGGGCTCCTACAATGAGCAGTTCTTC.

The gene calls are TRBV3-1 (or the pseudogene TRBV3-2) and TRBJ1-2, with 10 bases identical to TRBD1. This CDR3 contains 15 residues. Germline assignment: CDR1 LGHDT and CDR2 YNNKEL (reference sequence). Unmatched junction bases numbered 6, after V lost 0 bases and J lost 8 bases. In DNA, the CDR3 is TGTGCCAGCAGCCAAGAGGGGGACAGGGGTGGCGGCTACACCTTC. It encodes CASSQEGDRGGGYTF.

V gene TRBV24-1 combines with J gene TRBJ2-7; D may be TRBD2 (6 bases). Looked up from germline, CDR1 is KGHDR and CDR2 is SFDVKD. The CDR3 runs 18 residues. Trimming left V 3 bases short and J 4 bases short, with 24 bases between. CDR3 nucleotide sequence: TGTGCCACCAGTGATGGGAGGACAAGGCACCCAATACTGTACGAGCAGTACTTC. Translating it yields CATSDGRTRHPILYEQYF.

The J gene is TRBJ1-5, the V gene TRBV5-1; D unclear. The V end was cut by 1 base, the J end by 4 bases, with 9 bases between. Germline CDR1 reads SGHRS; CDR2 reads YFSETQ. The CDR3 runs to 14 residues. The CDR3 loop is CASSLTSGNQPQHF. CDR3 nucleotide sequence: TGCGCCAGCAGCTTGACCTCGGGAAATCAGCCCCAGCATTTT.

The chain links TRBV30 to TRBJ1-1; D gene uncertain. The CDR3 spans 16 residues. V lost 2 bases, J lost 4 bases, and 20 bases lay in between. The germline CDR1 and CDR2 sequences are GTSNPN and SVGIG (reference sequence). For the CDR3, the DNA is TGTGCCTGGAGTCGATGGGTGTGGAGGGCGGCCACTGAAGCTTTCTTT. It is translated as CAWSRWVWRAATEAFF.

The chain carries TRBV9 and TRBJ2-1, with 16 positions matching TRBD2. Germline trimming cut 2 bases from V and 5 bases from J; bases unmatched to any gene: 4. The CDR3 contains 17 residues. CDR1 is SGDLS and CDR2 is YYNGEE in the germline V gene. The CDR3 is CASSVGLAGGMNNEQFF. As DNA, the CDR3 is TGTGCCAGCAGCGTGGGACTAGCGGGGGGGATGAACAATGAGCAGTTCTTC.

The chain uses TRBV11-1 and TRBJ2-5; 14 nucleotides line up with TRBD2. J gave up 4 bases and V 4 bases, and 5 bases lay outside the gene matches. The germline CDR1 and CDR2 sequences are SGHAT and FQDESV (reference sequence). The CDR3 covers 16 residues. The chain's CDR3 is CASSSGLAGEGETQYF. In nucleotides, the CDR3 is TGTGCCAGCAGCTCGGGACTAGCGGGGGAGGGAGAGACCCAGTACTTC.

This chain connects TRBV21-1 to TRBJ2-1; the table calls TRBD2, which could not be checked here. TRBV21-1 corresponds to a pseudogene. This CDR3 contains 15 residues. Here the CDR3 DNA reads TGTGCCAGCAGCAAAAATTCGAGGCCCTACAATGAGCAGTTCTTC. The encoded protein is CASSKNSRPYNEQFF.

The chain uses TRBV3-1 (or the pseudogene TRBV3-2) and TRBJ2-5; the match to TRBD1 covers 9 bases. The CDR3 is made up of 15 amino acids. Germline trimming cut 3 bases from V and 3 bases from J; bases unmatched to any gene: 5. In germline, CDR1 is LGHDT, CDR2 YNNKEL (reference sequence). This chain's CDR3 is CASSQWTGDEETQYF. The DNA of the CDR3 is TGTGCCAGCAGCCAGTGGACAGGGGACGAAGAGACCCAGTACTTC.

The chain has TRBV2 and TRBJ1-1; D is uncertain. Trimming left V 4 bases short and J 0 bases short, with 15 bases between. The CDR3 spans 16 residues. Germline-derived CDR1 and CDR2 are SNHLY and FYNNEI. CDR3 DNA: TGTGCCAGCAGTGGGAGTGGCGGATACATGAACACTGAAGCTTTCTTT. Protein sequence: CASSGSGGYMNTEAFF.

This clone was counted a single time. One end of the junction does not line up with germline, which may come from a read error. This rearrangement joins TRBV2 to TRBJ1-5; TRBD1 aligns across 9 bases. CDR1 SNHLY and CDR2 FYNNEI come from the germline V gene. There are 15 residues in the CDR3. This CDR3 reads CASSEGTGTSWPQHF. Here the CDR3 DNA reads TGTGCCAGCAGCGAAGGGACAGGGACCAGCTGGCCCCAGCATTTT.

This clone was seen only a few times. V usage is TRBV6-5 and J usage is TRBJ2-5, with 7 bases fitting TRBD1. V lost 7 bases and J lost 2; bases outside the gene matches: 7. Germline assignment: CDR1 MNHEY and CDR2 SVGAGI. The CDR3 runs 14 residues. The CDR3 is CASTKPGQQETQYF. CDR3 sequence (DNA): TGTGCCAGCACTAAACCGGGACAGCAAGAGACCCAGTACTTC.

The V gene is TRBV9, the J gene TRBJ2-1; a weak D match, TRBD1 (6 bases). Per germline, CDR1 SGDLS and CDR2 YYNGEE. The CDR3 contains 15 residues. V was shortened by 1 base and J by 5 bases, with 13 bases between the two germline ends. The CDR3 sequence: CASSVNGGYDNEQFF. In DNA, the CDR3 is TGTGCCAGCAGCGTAAATGGGGGCTACGACAATGAGCAGTTCTTC.

The genes are TRBV15 and TRBJ2-5; TRBD1 might be the D (6 bases). CDR3 length: 16 residues. Germline CDR1 LNHNV, CDR2 YYDKDF (reference sequence). With 4 bases removed from V and 5 bases from J, the gap between germline ends came to 20 bases. Here the CDR3 DNA reads TGTGCCACCAGCACCAGAGCCGGGACACTGCTTGAGACCCAGTACTTC. The encoded protein is CATSTRAGTLLETQYF.

This chain links TRBV3-1 (or the pseudogene TRBV3-2) with TRBJ1-2, with D perhaps TRBD1 (6 bases). V shed 4 bases and J shed 5 bases, with 17 bases lying between them. Germline V gene data show CDR1 as LGHDT and CDR2 as YNNKEL (reference sequence). The length of the CDR3 is 15 residues. The DNA of the CDR3 is TGTGCCAGCAGCCCTGGTGCAGGGGCCGGATATGGCTACACCTTC. Protein product: CASSPGAGAGYGYTF.

The CDR3: CASSFSTGLMNTEAFF. CDR3 DNA sequence: TGTGCCAGCAGTTTCTCGACAGGGCTCATGAACACTGAAGCTTTCTTT. V usage is TRBV6-5 and J usage is TRBJ1-1, with 7 bases lining up with TRBD1. The CDR3 length is 16 residues. The V gene's germline CDR1 is MNHEY and CDR2 SVGAGI. With 4 bases clipped from V and 0 bases from J, the junction kept 8 bases outside the gene matches.